Listed here are 11 T cell receptor beta chains from one sample, sequenced in a study of shared clonotypes between healthy human individuals. The naive CD8 subset, CD45RO-negative cells positively selected for CCR7, excluded terminally differentiated effector memory CD45RA+ cells. Profiling relied on immunoSEQ multiplex PCR, and the TCRdb table lists in-frame clones only, not all of them. The profile shows about 2.1 million clones, 93% of them singletons. Sequenced: naive CD8+ T cells from PBMCs. Every receptor here comes from a man aged 18 to 29 in good health. Some clones in this sample may be carry-over from other donors' samples.

The chain has TRBV5-1 and TRBJ2-1; 8 bases are shared with TRBD2. Germline CDR1 and CDR2: SGHRS and YFSETQ. The CDR3 extends over 14 amino acids. V shed 3 bases, J shed 8 bases, and the junction held 7 bases outside the gene matches. The CDR3 nucleotides read TGCGCCAGCAGCTGGGCAGCGGGAGCAGATGAGCAGTTCTTC. It codes for CASSWAAGADEQFF.

The chain links TRBV7-3 to TRBJ2-5; TRBD1 agrees at 8 bases. Germline V gene data show CDR1 as SGHTA and CDR2 as FQGTGA. This CDR3 contains 15 residues. After removal of 2 bases from V and 5 bases from J, the junction contained 7 bases not matched to a gene. CDR3 nucleotide sequence: TGTGCCAGCAGCTTAGCGAGATCAGGGGGCGAGACCCAGTACTTC. Amino acid sequence: CASSLARSGGETQYF.

The chain joins TRBV2 to TRBJ2-3; maybe TRBD1 (6 bases). The CDR3 spans 14 residues. CDR1 is SNHLY, CDR2 FYNNEI, per germline. With 9 bases removed from V and 1 base from J, the gap between germline ends came to 14 bases. This chain's CDR3 is CASFGGHGTDTQYF. DNA for the CDR3: TGTGCCAGTTTTGGGGGACACGGCACAGATACGCAGTATTTT.

The V and J genes are TRBV2 and TRBJ2-7; possibly TRBD1 for D (7 bases). V lost 10 bases and J lost 0, with 13 bases in between. Germline-derived CDR1 and CDR2 are SNHLY and FYNNEI. There are 13 residues in the CDR3. The CDR3 sequence is CATAGTASYEQYF. The DNA for the CDR3 is TGTGCCACCGCGGGGACAGCCTCCTACGAGCAGTACTTC. Complete variable domain (other parts from reference TRBV2 and TRBJ2-7): EPEVTQTPSHQVTQMGQEVILRCVPISNHLYFYWYRQILGQKVEFLVSFYNNEISEKSEIFDDQFSVERPDGSNFTLKIRSTKLEDSAMYFCATAGTASYEQYFGPGTRLTVT.

J is TRBJ2-7 and V is TRBV7-9; D uncertain. Looked up from germline, CDR1 is SEHNR and CDR2 is FQNEAQ (reference sequence). The CDR3 length is 12 residues. V was pared by 5 bases and J by 3 bases, with 8 bases between. The DNA of the CDR3 is TGTGCCAGCAGCAAAGACAACTACGAGCAGTACTTC. Translated, it gives CASSKDNYEQYF.

Worth noting for this clone: A much larger clone lies a single base off, so this may be a read error. The CDR3 region is CASSFFGANVLTF. DNA for the CDR3: TGTGCCAGCAGTTTCTTTGGGGCCAACGTCCTGACTTTC. V usage is TRBV27 and J usage is TRBJ2-6; no firm D call. The V and J ends lost 3 bases and 3 bases respectively, with 3 bases between them. The CDR3 consists of 13 residues. Looked up from germline, CDR1 is MNHEY and CDR2 is SMNVEV (reference sequence).

This clone was detected only once. J is TRBJ2-7 and V is TRBV27, with 9 positions matching TRBD1. This CDR3 is built from 14 residues. CDR1 is MNHEY, CDR2 SMNVEV, per germline (reference sequence). Trimming took 4 bases from V and 5 from J; bases not matched to a gene: 6. This CDR3 reads CASSWGTGSHEQYF. CDR3 bases: TGTGCCAGCAGTTGGGGGACAGGGTCCCACGAGCAGTACTTC.

The chain combines TRBV27 with TRBJ2-7, with a possible D match to TRBD2 (5 bases). V lost 4 bases to trimming and J lost 3 bases, with 19 bases between them. Germline assignment: CDR1 MNHEY and CDR2 SMNVEV (reference sequence). This CDR3 is 16 amino acids long. In DNA form, the CDR3 reads TGTGCCAGCAGTTCCCGGGCCACAGAACGGGGCTACGAGCAGTACTTC. Protein sequence: CASSSRATERGYEQYF.

The genes are TRBV10-3 and TRBJ2-1; 8 bases match TRBD2. Trimming took 0 bases from V and 8 from J; bases not matched to a gene: 12. Germline V CDR1 and CDR2: ENHRY, SYGVKD. This CDR3 has 17 amino acids. For the CDR3, the DNA is TGTGCCATCAGTGAGTCGAGCGGGAGTACTTTAAGGGATGAGCAGTTCTTC. As protein: CAISESSGSTLRDEQFF.

V gene TRBV6-5 combines with J gene TRBJ2-7; a possible D gene is TRBD2 (5 bases). The CDR3 length is 15 residues. CDR1 and CDR2 from the germline V gene are MNHEY and SVGAGI. V gave up 5 bases and J gave up 0 bases, with 14 bases separating them. The CDR3 DNA is TGTGCCAGCAGTCCCGCGGGCCAGAGCTCCTACGAGCAGTACTTC. This gives the protein CASSPAGQSSYEQYF.

This rearrangement joins TRBV11-2 to TRBJ2-1; 10 nucleotides align to TRBD2. The CDR3 has 16 amino acids. CDR1 is SGHAT, CDR2 FQNNGV, per germline. Germline trimming cut 5 bases from V and 6 bases from J; bases unmatched to any gene: 10. CDR3 sequence reads: CASSPTGTSVVNEQFF. The DNA of the CDR3 is TGTGCCAGCAGCCCGACCGGGACTAGCGTAGTCAATGAGCAGTTCTTC. Based on the CDR3 plus reference TRBV11-2 and TRBJ2-1, the full variable domain is EAGVAQSPRYKIIEKRQSVAFWCNPISGHATLYWYQQILGQGPKLLIQFQNNGVVDDSQLPKDRFSAERLKGVDSTLKIQPAKLEDSAVYLCASSPTGTSVVNEQFFGPGTRLTVL.